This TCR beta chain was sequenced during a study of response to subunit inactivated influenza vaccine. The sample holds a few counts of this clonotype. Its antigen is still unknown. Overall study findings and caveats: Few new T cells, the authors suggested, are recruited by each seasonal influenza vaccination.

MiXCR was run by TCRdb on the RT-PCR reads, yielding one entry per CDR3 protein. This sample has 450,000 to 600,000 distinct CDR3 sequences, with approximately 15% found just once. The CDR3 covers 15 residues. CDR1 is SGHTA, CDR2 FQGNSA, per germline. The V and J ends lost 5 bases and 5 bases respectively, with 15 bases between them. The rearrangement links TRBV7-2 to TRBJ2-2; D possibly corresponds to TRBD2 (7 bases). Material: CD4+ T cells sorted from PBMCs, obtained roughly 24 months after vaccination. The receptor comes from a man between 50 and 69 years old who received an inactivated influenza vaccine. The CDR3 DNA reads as TGTGCCAGCAGCCTGCGTGGGAGGGGGACCGGGGAGCTGTTTTTT. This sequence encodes CASSLRGRGTGELFF.